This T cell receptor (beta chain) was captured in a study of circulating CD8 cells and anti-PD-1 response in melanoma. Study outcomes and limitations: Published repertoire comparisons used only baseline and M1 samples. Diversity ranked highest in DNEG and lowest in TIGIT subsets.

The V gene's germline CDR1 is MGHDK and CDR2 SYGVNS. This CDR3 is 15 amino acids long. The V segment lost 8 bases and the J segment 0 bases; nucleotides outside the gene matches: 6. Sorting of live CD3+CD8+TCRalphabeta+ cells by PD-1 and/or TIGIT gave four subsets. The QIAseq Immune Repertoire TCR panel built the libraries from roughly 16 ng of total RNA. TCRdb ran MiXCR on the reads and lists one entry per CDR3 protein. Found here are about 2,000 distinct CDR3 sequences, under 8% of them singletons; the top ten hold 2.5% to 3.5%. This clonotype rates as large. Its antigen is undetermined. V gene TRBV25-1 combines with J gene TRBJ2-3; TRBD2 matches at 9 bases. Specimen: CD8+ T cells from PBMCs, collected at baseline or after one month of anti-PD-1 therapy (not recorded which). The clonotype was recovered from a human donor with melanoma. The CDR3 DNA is TGTGCCAGCGGTGCGGGAGGGTCTAGCACAGATACGCAGTATTTT. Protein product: CASGAGGSSTDTQYF.